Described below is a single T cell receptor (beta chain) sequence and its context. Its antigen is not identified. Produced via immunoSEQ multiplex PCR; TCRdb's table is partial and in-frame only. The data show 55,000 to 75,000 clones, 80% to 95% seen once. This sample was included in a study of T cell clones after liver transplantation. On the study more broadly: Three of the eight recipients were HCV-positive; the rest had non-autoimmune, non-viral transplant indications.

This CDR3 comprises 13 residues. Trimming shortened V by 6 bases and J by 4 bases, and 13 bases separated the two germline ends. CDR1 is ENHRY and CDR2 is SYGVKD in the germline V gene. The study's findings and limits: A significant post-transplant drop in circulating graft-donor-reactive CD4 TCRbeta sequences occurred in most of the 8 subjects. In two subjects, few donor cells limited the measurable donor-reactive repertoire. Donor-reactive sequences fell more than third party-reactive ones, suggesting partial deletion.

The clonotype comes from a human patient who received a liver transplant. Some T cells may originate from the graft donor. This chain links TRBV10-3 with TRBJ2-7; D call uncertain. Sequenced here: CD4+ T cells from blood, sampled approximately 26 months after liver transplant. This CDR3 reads CAISDRTRYEQYF. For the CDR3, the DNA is TGTGCCATCAGCGATCGGACCCGATACGAGCAGTACTTC.